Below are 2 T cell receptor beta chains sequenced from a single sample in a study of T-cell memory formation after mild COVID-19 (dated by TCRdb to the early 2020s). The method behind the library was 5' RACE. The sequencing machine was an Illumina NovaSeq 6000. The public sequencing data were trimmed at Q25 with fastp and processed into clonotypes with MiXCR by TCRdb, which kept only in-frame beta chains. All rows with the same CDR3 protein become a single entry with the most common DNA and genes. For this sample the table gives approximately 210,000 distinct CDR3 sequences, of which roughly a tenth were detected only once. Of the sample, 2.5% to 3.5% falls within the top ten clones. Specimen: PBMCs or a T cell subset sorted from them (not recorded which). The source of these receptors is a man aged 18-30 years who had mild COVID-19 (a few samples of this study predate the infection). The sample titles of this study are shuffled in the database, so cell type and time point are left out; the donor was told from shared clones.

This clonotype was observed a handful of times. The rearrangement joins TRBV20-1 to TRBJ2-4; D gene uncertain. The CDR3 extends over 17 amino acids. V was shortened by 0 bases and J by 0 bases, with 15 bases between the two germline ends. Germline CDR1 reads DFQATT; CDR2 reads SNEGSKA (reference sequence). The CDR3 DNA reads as TGCAGTGCTAGAGACTACCACAGCCGTAGAGCCAAAAACATTCAGTACTTC. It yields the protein CSARDYHSRRAKNIQYF.

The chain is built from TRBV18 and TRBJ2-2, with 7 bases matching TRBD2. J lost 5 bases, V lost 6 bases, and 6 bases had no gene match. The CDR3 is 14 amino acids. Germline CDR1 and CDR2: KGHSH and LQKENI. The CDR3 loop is CASSGRGLTGELFF. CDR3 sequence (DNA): TGTGCCAGCTCGGGCCGGGGACTAACCGGGGAGCTGTTTTTT. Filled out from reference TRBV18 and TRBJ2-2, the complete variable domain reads NAGVMQNPRHLVRRRGQEARLRCSPMKGHSHVYWYRQLPEEGLKFMVYLQKENIIDESGMPKERFSAEFPKEGPSILRIQQVVRGDSAAYFCASSGRGLTGELFFGEGSRLTVL.